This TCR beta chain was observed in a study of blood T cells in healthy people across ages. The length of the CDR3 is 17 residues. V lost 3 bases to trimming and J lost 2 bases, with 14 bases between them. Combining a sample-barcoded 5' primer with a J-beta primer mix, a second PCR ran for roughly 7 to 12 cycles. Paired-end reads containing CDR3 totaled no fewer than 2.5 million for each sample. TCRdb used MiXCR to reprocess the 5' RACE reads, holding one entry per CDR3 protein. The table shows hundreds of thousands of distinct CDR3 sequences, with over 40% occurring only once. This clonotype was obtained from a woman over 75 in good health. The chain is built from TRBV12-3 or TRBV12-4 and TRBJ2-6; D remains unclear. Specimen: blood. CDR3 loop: CASSFYTSGAGANVLTF. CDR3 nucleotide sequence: TGTGCCAGCAGTTTCTATACCTCTGGGGCTGGGGCCAACGTCCTGACTTTC.